Below, 8 T cell receptor beta chains from the same sample are listed, as sequenced in a study of T cell changes during pregnancy in multiple sclerosis. The data were produced by immunoSEQ multiplex PCR, yet TCRdb's version contains in-frame clones alone and is incomplete. The sample includes approximately 43,000 clones, around 80% of them seen just once. This specimen consisted of CD4+ T cells from peripheral blood mononuclear cells, obtained before pregnancy. These receptors were collected from a female donor with multiple sclerosis, enrolled in a pregnancy study.

The chain uses TRBV5-1 and TRBJ1-1, with D unresolved. The germline gives CDR1 SGHRS, CDR2 YFSETQ. The CDR3 has 14 amino acids. With 2 bases removed from V and 1 base from J, the gap between germline ends came to 9 bases. The CDR3, as DNA: TGCGCCAGCAGCTTTGGGCCCCAGAACACTGAAGCTTTCTTT. It translates to CASSFGPQNTEAFF.

V gene TRBV5-1 combines with J gene TRBJ2-2, with a weak D call TRBD2 (6 bases). Germline V gene lookup returns CDR1 SGHRS and CDR2 YFSETQ. CDR3 length equals 18 residues. V shed 0 bases and J shed 9 bases, with 24 bases lying between them. In DNA, the CDR3 is TGCGCCAGCAGCTTGGCTTCCGGGACTCAATATAAAGAGCGGGAGCTGTTTTTT. It codes for CASSLASGTQYKERELFF. The full variable domain, in which reference TRBV5-1 and TRBJ2-2 provide the parts outside the CDR3, is KAGVTQTPRYLIKTRGQQVTLSCSPISGHRSVSWYQQTPGQGLQFLFEYFSETQRNKGNFPGRFSGRQFSNSRSEMNVSTLELGDSALYLCASSLASGTQYKERELFFGEGSRLTVL.

The chain uses TRBV6-5 and TRBJ1-2, with a possible D match to TRBD1 (5 bases). V was trimmed by 10 bases and J by 2 bases, leaving 20 bases between them. The CDR3 is 15 residues long. CDR1 and CDR2 from the germline V gene are MNHEY and SVGAGI. CDR3: CATRAGGTPNYGYTF. CDR3 DNA: TGTGCCACCAGAGCCGGGGGGACTCCCAACTATGGCTACACCTTC.

This rearrangement joins TRBV6-5 to TRBJ1-4, with a possible D match to TRBD1 (5 bases). The V gene's germline CDR1 is MNHEY and CDR2 SVGAGI. Trimming pared 3 bases from V and 3 bases from J, leaving 8 bases between. The CDR3 is 14 amino acids. DNA for the CDR3: TGTGCCAGCAGTTATGACAGCCCTAATGAAAAACTGTTTTTT. Translated, it gives CASSYDSPNEKLFF.

This clone was detected a few times. J is TRBJ1-2 and V is TRBV5-1; 9 bases map to TRBD1. This CDR3 has 11 residues. Germline trimming cut 4 bases from V and 8 bases from J; bases unmatched to any gene: 0. Germline V CDR1 and CDR2: SGHRS, YFSETQ. The CDR3 protein is CASSDRGGYTF. DNA of the CDR3: TGCGCCAGCAGCGACAGGGGGGGCTACACCTTC. Full variable domain (outside the CDR3, taken from reference TRBV5-1 and TRBJ1-2): KAGVTQTPRYLIKTRGQQVTLSCSPISGHRSVSWYQQTPGQGLQFLFEYFSETQRNKGNFPGRFSGRQFSNSRSEMNVSTLELGDSALYLCASSDRGGYTFGSGTRLTVV.

The chain uses TRBV6-5 and TRBJ1-5, with 8 bases matching TRBD1. This CDR3 comprises 14 residues. Per germline, CDR1 MNHEY and CDR2 SVGAGI. J lost 7 bases, V lost 3 bases, and 5 bases had no gene match. In DNA form, the CDR3 reads TGTGCCAGCAGTTATGAGACAGGGGCCCAGCCCCAGCATTTT. This encodes CASSYETGAQPQHF.

The rearrangement uses TRBV2 and TRBJ2-7; 12 nucleotides align to TRBD1. Germline loops: CDR1 SNHLY, CDR2 FYNNEI. This CDR3 spans 15 amino acids. After removal of 6 bases from V and 7 bases from J, the junction contained 10 bases not matched to a gene. This chain's CDR3 is CASSKSGDRGLEQYF. The CDR3 DNA reads TGTGCCAGCAGCAAGAGTGGGGACAGGGGGCTTGAGCAGTACTTC.

V usage is TRBV4-3 and J usage is TRBJ1-2, with 7 positions matching TRBD1. The CDR3 is 17 residues long. With 0 bases clipped from V and 8 bases from J, the junction kept 15 bases outside the gene matches. The germline V gene encodes CDR1 LGHNA and CDR2 YSLEER. The CDR3 region is CASSQDVRAGGMRGYTF. CDR3 DNA: TGCGCCAGCAGCCAAGATGTTCGGGCAGGGGGGATGCGGGGCTACACCTTC.